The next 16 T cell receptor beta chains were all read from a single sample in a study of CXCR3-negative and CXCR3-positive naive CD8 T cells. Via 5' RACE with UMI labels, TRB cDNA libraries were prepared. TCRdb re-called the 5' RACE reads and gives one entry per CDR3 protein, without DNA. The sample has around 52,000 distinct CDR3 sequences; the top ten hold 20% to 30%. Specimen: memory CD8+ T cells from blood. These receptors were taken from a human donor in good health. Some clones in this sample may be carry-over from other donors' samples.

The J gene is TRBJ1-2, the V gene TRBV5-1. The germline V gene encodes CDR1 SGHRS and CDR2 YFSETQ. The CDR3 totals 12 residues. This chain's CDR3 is CASSLAGNGYTF. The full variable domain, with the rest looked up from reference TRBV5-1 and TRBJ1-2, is KAGVTQTPRYLIKTRGQQVTLSCSPISGHRSVSWYQQTPGQGLQFLFEYFSETQRNKGNFPGRFSGRQFSNSRSEMNVSTLELGDSALYLCASSLAGNGYTFGSGTRLTVV.

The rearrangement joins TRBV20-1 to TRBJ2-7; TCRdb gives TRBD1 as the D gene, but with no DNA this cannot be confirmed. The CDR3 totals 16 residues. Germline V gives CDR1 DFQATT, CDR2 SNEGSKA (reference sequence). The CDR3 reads CSARDLGTGDYYEQYF.

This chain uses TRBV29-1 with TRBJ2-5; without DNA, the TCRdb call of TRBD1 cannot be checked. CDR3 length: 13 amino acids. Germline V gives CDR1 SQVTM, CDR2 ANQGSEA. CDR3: CSVFRTASETQYF.

CDR3: CASSPQSHSTSGANVLTF. The V call is TRBV7-9, the J call TRBJ2-6; no DNA is available, so the TRBD1 call from TCRdb remains unchecked. From germline, CDR1 is SEHNR and CDR2 FQNEAQ (reference sequence). The CDR3 length is 18 residues.

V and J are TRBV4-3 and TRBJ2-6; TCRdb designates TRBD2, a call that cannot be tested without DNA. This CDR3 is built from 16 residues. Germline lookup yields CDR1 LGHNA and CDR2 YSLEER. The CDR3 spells CASSQEGGARANVLTF.

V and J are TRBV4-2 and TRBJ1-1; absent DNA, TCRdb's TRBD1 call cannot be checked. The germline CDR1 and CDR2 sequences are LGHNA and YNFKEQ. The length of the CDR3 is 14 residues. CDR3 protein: CASSQGKGDGEAFF.

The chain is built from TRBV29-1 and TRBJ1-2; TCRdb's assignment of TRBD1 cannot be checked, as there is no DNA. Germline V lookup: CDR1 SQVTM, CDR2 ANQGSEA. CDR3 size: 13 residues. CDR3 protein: CSVDFQGSYGYTF.

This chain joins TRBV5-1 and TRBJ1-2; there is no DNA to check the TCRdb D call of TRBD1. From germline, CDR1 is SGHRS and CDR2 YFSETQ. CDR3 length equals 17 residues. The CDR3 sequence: CASRPPVAGAPNYGYTF.

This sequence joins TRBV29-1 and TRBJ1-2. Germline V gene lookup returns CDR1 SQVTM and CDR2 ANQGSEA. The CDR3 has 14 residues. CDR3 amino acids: CSVEIWDGPYGYTF.

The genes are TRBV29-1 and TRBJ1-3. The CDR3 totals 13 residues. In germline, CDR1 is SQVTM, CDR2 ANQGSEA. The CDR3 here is CSVEEGAGNTIYF.

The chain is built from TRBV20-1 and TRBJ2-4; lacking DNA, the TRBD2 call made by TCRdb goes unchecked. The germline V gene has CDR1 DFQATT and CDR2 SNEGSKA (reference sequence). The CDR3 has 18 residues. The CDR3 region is CSARELDAPGLDVNIQYF.

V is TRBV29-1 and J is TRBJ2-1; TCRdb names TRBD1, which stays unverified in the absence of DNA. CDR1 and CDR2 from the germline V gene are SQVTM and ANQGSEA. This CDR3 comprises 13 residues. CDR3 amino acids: CSVTGQQNNEQFF.

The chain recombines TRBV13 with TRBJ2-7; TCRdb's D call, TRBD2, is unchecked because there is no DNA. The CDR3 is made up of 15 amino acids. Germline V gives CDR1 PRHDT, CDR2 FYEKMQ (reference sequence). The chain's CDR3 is CASSWRLAGVGEQYF.

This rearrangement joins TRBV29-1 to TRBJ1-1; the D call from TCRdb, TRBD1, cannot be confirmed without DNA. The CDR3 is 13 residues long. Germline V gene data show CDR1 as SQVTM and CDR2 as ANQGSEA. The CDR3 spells CSVETGRGTEAFF.

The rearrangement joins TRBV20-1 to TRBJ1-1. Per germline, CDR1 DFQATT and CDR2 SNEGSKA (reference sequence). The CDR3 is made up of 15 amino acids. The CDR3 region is CSARLPTRLNTEAFF.

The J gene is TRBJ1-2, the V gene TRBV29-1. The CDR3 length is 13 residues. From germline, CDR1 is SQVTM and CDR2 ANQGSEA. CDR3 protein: CSVAEGGWDGYTF.